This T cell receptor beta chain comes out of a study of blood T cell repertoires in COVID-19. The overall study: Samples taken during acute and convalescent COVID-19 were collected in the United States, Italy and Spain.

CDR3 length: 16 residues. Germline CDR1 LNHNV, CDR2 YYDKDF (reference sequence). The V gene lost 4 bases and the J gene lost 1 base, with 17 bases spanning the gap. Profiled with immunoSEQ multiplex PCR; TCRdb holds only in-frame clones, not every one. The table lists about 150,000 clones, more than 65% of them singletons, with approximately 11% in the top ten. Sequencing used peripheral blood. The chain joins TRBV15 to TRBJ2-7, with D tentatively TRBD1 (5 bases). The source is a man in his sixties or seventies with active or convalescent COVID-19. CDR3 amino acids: CATSTRQFGGSYEQYF. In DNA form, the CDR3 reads TGTGCCACCAGCACAAGACAGTTTGGCGGTTCCTACGAGCAGTACTTC. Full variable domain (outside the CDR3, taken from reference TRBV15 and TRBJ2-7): DAMVIQNPRYQVTQFGKPVTLSCSQTLNHNVMYWYQQKSSQAPKLLFHYYDKDFNNEADTPDNFQSRRPNTSFCFLDIRSPGLGDTAMYLCATSTRQFGGSYEQYFGPGTRLTVT.